Below are 28 T cell receptor beta chains sequenced from a single sample in a study of shared clonotypes between healthy human individuals. Generated by immunoSEQ multiplex PCR, the TCRdb table keeps only in-frame clones and is missing some. The top ten hold 0.3% to 0.45% of the sample, which has 1,500,000 or so clones, about 98.5% seen once. The sample consisted of naive CD4+ T cells sorted from blood. Subset indicated: CD45RA+ positively selected. Receptors were obtained from a man aged 30-40 years in good health.

This chain uses TRBV18 with TRBJ2-1, with D uncertain. This CDR3 has 12 amino acids. Trimming took off 4 bases at V and 9 bases at J, with 10 bases between the two ends. Germline CDR1 KGHSH, CDR2 LQKENI. CDR3 nucleotide sequence: TGTGCCAGCTCACGAACGGGCGGTGAGCAGTTCTTC. Residues: CASSRTGGEQFF.

This chain connects TRBV10-3 to TRBJ2-7; 7 bases line up with TRBD2. The J segment lost 3 bases and the V segment lost 3 bases, leaving 8 bases of the junction unmatched. Germline-derived CDR1 and CDR2 are ENHRY and SYGVKD. The CDR3 covers 15 residues. This CDR3 is CAISERGTNFYEQYF. The CDR3 DNA reads TGTGCCATCAGTGAAAGAGGGACTAACTTCTACGAGCAGTACTTC.

The genes are TRBV21-1 and TRBJ2-7; the table's TRBD1 call for D was not verified on the DNA. TRBV21-1 is labeled a pseudogene. This CDR3 spans 14 amino acids. The CDR3 sequence is CASPANGTAYEQYF. CDR3 DNA: TGTGCCAGCCCAGCAAATGGAACAGCCTACGAGCAGTACTTC.

This clone was recorded only once. This same CDR3 is encoded by further DNA sequences in the sample. The CDR3 DNA is TGCGCCAGCAGCTCAGGACTAGCGGGATCCTACAATGAGCAGTTCTTC. This gives the protein CASSSGLAGSYNEQFF. The V call is TRBV5-1, the J call TRBJ2-1; 12 nucleotides align to TRBD2. With 3 bases clipped from V and 1 base from J, the junction kept 2 bases outside the gene matches. This CDR3 is built from 16 residues. Germline CDR1 reads SGHRS; CDR2 reads YFSETQ.

The V and J genes are TRBV5-1 and TRBJ2-3; D is possibly TRBD1 (6 bases). Per germline, CDR1 SGHRS and CDR2 YFSETQ. There are 16 residues in the CDR3. Trimming took off 2 bases at V and 2 bases at J, with 15 bases between the two ends. The CDR3 DNA sequence: TGCGCCAGCAGCTTTACAGGGACCACATCCACAGATACGCAGTATTTT. Amino acid sequence: CASSFTGTTSTDTQYF.

The chain has TRBV18 and TRBJ1-2; D gene unclear. This CDR3 is 14 amino acids long. V was clipped by 3 bases and J by 2 bases, with 10 bases between them. CDR1 and CDR2 from the germline V gene are KGHSH and LQKENI. CDR3 sequence: CASSPVRVNYGYTF. The CDR3 DNA follows: TGTGCCAGCTCACCCGTCCGGGTCAACTATGGCTACACCTTC. Full variable domain (outside the CDR3, taken from reference TRBV18 and TRBJ1-2): NAGVMQNPRHLVRRRGQEARLRCSPMKGHSHVYWYRQLPEEGLKFMVYLQKENIIDESGMPKERFSAEFPKEGPSILRIQQVVRGDSAAYFCASSPVRVNYGYTFGSGTRLTVV.

This clone showed up just once. Other DNA sequences within the sample encode an identical CDR3. This rearrangement joins TRBV18 to TRBJ1-3, with TRBD1 identical over 7 bases. The germline V gene has CDR1 KGHSH and CDR2 LQKENI. V lost 3 bases to trimming and J lost 1 base; unmatched junction nucleotides: 3. This CDR3 contains 15 residues. The CDR3 region is CASSPLTGSGNTIYF. The CDR3 DNA follows: TGTGCCAGCTCACCTCTGACAGGGTCTGGAAACACCATATATTTT.

V is TRBV5-1 and J is TRBJ2-7; D ambiguous. In germline, CDR1 is SGHRS, CDR2 YFSETQ. Trimming left V 4 bases short and J 5 bases short, with 10 bases between. CDR3 length: 12 residues. The CDR3 DNA is TGCGCCAGCAGCCCCGGGCACGACGAGCAGTACTTC. Amino acids: CASSPGHDEQYF.

The chain carries TRBV19 and TRBJ2-4, with 7 bases aligning to TRBD1. The germline gives CDR1 LNHDA, CDR2 SQIVND (reference sequence). Losses at the gene ends were 3 bases for V and 5 bases for J; bases not matched to a gene: 7. The CDR3 loop spans 15 amino acids. CDR3 in DNA: TGTGCCAGTAGTATCACCGGGACAGAACAAAACATTCAGTACTTC. Residues: CASSITGTEQNIQYF.

A remark on this clone: Other DNA sequences in this specimen translate into the identical CDR3. The chain is built from TRBV2 and TRBJ2-3; no reliable D call. The CDR3 sequence is 14 residues long. CDR1 is SNHLY, CDR2 FYNNEI, per germline. Trimming shortened V by 1 base and J by 0 bases, and 5 bases separated the two germline ends. CDR3 residues: CASSEVASTDTQYF. As DNA, the CDR3 is TGTGCCAGCAGTGAAGTGGCTAGCACAGATACGCAGTATTTT.

The chain combines TRBV7-2 with TRBJ2-7; D may be TRBD1 or TRBD2 (5 bases each). The CDR3 consists of 14 residues. V was cut by 1 base and J by 2 bases, with 9 bases left in between. CDR1 SGHTA and CDR2 FQGNSA come from the germline V gene. The CDR3 nucleotides are TGTGCCAGCAGCTTAGTCAGGGACCCCTACGAGCAGTACTTC. Its translation is CASSLVRDPYEQYF.

Of note for this clone: A clone one base away is much larger, so this may be a read error. Other DNA sequences from this sample encode an identical CDR3 as well. This sequence joins TRBV6-4 and TRBJ2-1, with 9 bases matching TRBD2. The germline CDR1 and CDR2 sequences are MRHNA and SNTAGT. This CDR3 has 15 residues. V lost 0 bases and J lost 4; bases outside the gene matches: 1. CDR3 in amino acids: CASSDSSGSYNEQFF. CDR3 DNA sequence: TGTGCCAGCAGTGACTCTAGCGGGAGTTACAATGAGCAGTTCTTC.

A note on this clone: Other DNA variants within this sample encode the same CDR3. The J gene is TRBJ1-5, the V gene TRBV10-1; D is undetermined. This CDR3 region has 13 residues. The germline V and J ends were trimmed by 3 bases and 1 base, with 4 bases remaining between them. Germline V gives CDR1 WNHNN, CDR2 SYGVQD (reference sequence). The CDR3 bases are TGCGCCAGCAGTGAAGGCAGCAATCAGCCCCAGCATTTT. This sequence encodes CASSEGSNQPQHF.

The V and J genes are TRBV30 and TRBJ2-1; TRBD2 matches 8 bases. Germline V gene sequence: CDR1 GTSNPN, CDR2 SVGIG (reference sequence). V lost 3 bases, J lost 6 bases, and 10 bases stayed unmatched. This CDR3 comprises 15 residues. CDR3 region: CAWSHLAGTPNEQFF. The CDR3 nucleotides read TGTGCCTGGAGCCATTTAGCGGGGACCCCCAATGAGCAGTTCTTC.

The genes are TRBV7-9 and TRBJ2-7; D might be TRBD1 (6 bases). The V gene lost 5 bases and the J gene lost 6 bases, with 20 bases spanning the gap. There are 15 residues in the CDR3. Germline lookup yields CDR1 SEHNR and CDR2 FQNEAQ (reference sequence). DNA for the CDR3: TGTGCCAGCAGCCCCCCCGGAGCAGGGGCGCGCGAGCAGTACTTC. This codes for CASSPPGAGAREQYF. The full variable domain, completed using reference TRBV7-9 and TRBJ2-7, is DTGVSQNPRHKITKRGQNVTFRCDPISEHNRLYWYRQTLGQGPEFLTYFQNEAQLEKSRLLSDRFSAERPKGSFSTLEIQRTEQGDSAMYLCASSPPGAGAREQYFGPGTRLTVT.

The CDR3 loop reads CASSQLRRETDTQYF. The CDR3 DNA follows: TGTGCCAGCAGCCAGCTAAGGCGGGAGACAGATACGCAGTATTTT. The V and J genes are TRBV11-2 and TRBJ2-3; 7 nucleotides line up with TRBD2. This CDR3 is built from 15 residues. The trim removed 5 bases at V and 3 bases at J, leaving 8 bases unmatched. Germline V CDR1 and CDR2: SGHAT, FQNNGV.

This CDR3 is CASSLDLAGGGPNEQFF. CDR3 in DNA: TGTGCCAGCAGCTTAGACTTAGCGGGAGGCGGTCCCAATGAGCAGTTCTTC. The chain carries TRBV11-3 and TRBJ2-1; 10 bases map to TRBD2. Germline CDR1 reads SGHNT; CDR2 reads YENEEA. V lost 0 bases and J lost 6; bases outside the gene matches: 8. The CDR3 totals 17 residues.

On this clone itself: One junction end does not reproduce the germline sequence, and a read error may be involved. The chain couples TRBV7-7 to TRBJ2-1, with TRBD1 identical over 9 bases. Germline V gene lookup returns CDR1 SSHAT and CDR2 FNYEAQ (reference sequence). CDR3 length: 14 amino acids. CDR3 DNA: TGTGCTAGCAGCTTGGGGACAGGGTACAATGAGCAGTTCTTC. Translating gives CASSLGTGYNEQFF. Looking up the rest from reference TRBV7-7 and TRBJ2-1 gives the full variable domain: GAGVSQSPRYKVTKRGQDVTLRCDPISSHATLYWYQQALGQGPEFLTYFNYEAQPDKSGLPSDRFSAERPEGSISTLTIQRTEQRDSAMYRCASSLGTGYNEQFFGPGTRLTVL.

This clone was counted a single time. The chain employs TRBV10-1 and TRBJ2-7, with TRBD2 matching 8 bases. Germline-derived CDR1 and CDR2 are WNHNN and SYGVQD (reference sequence). J lost 3 bases, V lost 0 bases, and 4 bases had no gene match. CDR3 length: 15 amino acids. CDR3 DNA sequence: TGCGCCAGCAGTGAGTCTCCTAGCGGGCTCTACGAGCAGTACTTC. Translated: CASSESPSGLYEQYF.

V and J are TRBV6-5 and TRBJ1-5; 7 positions agree with TRBD1. V lost 10 bases to trimming and J lost 2 bases; unmatched junction nucleotides: 11. The CDR3 loop spans 15 amino acids. CDR1 and CDR2 (germline): MNHEY, SVGAGI. This chain's CDR3 is CANHNRGGRNQPQHF. The CDR3 region has the DNA TGTGCCAACCACAACAGGGGCGGCCGCAATCAGCCCCAGCATTTT.

This clone was detected only once. J is TRBJ2-7 and V is TRBV14; 7 bases align to TRBD2. This CDR3 region has 16 residues. In germline, CDR1 is SGHDN, CDR2 FVKESK. V lost 0 bases, J lost 6 bases, and 11 bases stayed unmatched. As DNA, the CDR3 is TGTGCCAGCAGCCAAGATTCAGGACTAGGTATCTCCGAGCAGTACTTC. It encodes CASSQDSGLGISEQYF. Combining the CDR3 with reference TRBV14 and TRBJ2-7 gives the whole variable domain EAGVTQFPSHSVIEKGQTVTLRCDPISGHDNLYWYRRVMGKEIKFLLHFVKESKQDESGMPNNRFLAERTGGTYSTLKVQPAELEDSGVYFCASSQDSGLGISEQYFGPGTRLTVT.

The chain combines TRBV11-2 with TRBJ2-5; 14 bases agree with TRBD2. CDR3 length: 17 residues. Trimming removed 6 bases from V and 8 bases from J; junction bases left unmatched: 14. Germline-derived CDR1 and CDR2 are SGHAT and FQNNGV. The CDR3 DNA follows: TGTGCCAGCAGAACCGGTAGCGGGACTAGCGGGGGCCGAACCCAGTACTTC. Translating gives CASRTGSGTSGGRTQYF. The variable domain in full, completed from reference TRBV11-2 and TRBJ2-5, reads EAGVAQSPRYKIIEKRQSVAFWCNPISGHATLYWYQQILGQGPKLLIQFQNNGVVDDSQLPKDRFSAERLKGVDSTLKIQPAKLEDSAVYLCASRTGSGTSGGRTQYFGPGTRLLVL.

The chain is built from TRBV9 and TRBJ2-3; TRBD1 matches 7 bases. The CDR3 extends over 14 amino acids. Germline V gene sequence: CDR1 SGDLS, CDR2 YYNGEE. V dropped 3 bases and J dropped 4; count of bases not matched to a gene: 5. The CDR3 here is CASSGAQGPDTQYF. Here the CDR3 DNA reads TGTGCCAGCAGCGGGGCACAGGGGCCAGATACGCAGTATTTT.

The chain has TRBV9 and TRBJ2-2; a weak D match, TRBD2 (5 bases). This CDR3 has 15 residues. The germline CDR1 and CDR2 sequences are SGDLS and YYNGEE. Trimming shortened V by 0 bases and J by 5 bases, and 11 bases separated the two germline ends. The CDR3 region has the DNA TGTGCCAGCAGCGTAGCTGAGGGAAGGACCGGGGAGCTGTTTTTT. It specifies CASSVAEGRTGELFF.

This chain joins TRBV7-8 and TRBJ2-1; 8 bases line up with TRBD1. J lost 6 bases, V lost 6 bases, and 16 bases had no gene match. This CDR3 region has 17 residues. Looked up from germline, CDR1 is SGHVS and CDR2 is FQNEAQ. CDR3 DNA: TGTGCCAGCAGTTCCCGTCCCGGACAGGGCTACCGCAATGAGCAGTTCTTC. This codes for CASSSRPGQGYRNEQFF. The whole variable domain, remainder taken from reference TRBV7-8 and TRBJ2-1, is GAGVSQSPRYKVAKRGQDVALRCDPISGHVSLFWYQQALGQGPEFLTYFQNEAQLDKSGLPSDRFFAERPEGSVSTLKIQRTQQEDSAVYLCASSSRPGQGYRNEQFFGPGTRLTVL.

The chain combines TRBV9 with TRBJ2-2; D not certain. Per the germline V gene, CDR1 is SGDLS and CDR2 is YYNGEE. V lost 3 bases, J lost 4 bases, and 7 bases lay in between. The CDR3 is 13 residues long. The CDR3 sequence is CASSALGTGELFF. The CDR3 nucleotides are TGTGCCAGCAGCGCCTTAGGCACCGGGGAGCTGTTTTTT.

The J gene is TRBJ2-1, the V gene TRBV28, with TRBD2 matching 7 bases. This CDR3 spans 15 amino acids. J lost 5 bases, V lost 2 bases, and 6 bases had no gene match. Germline lookup yields CDR1 MDHEN and CDR2 SYDVKM. CDR3 amino acids: CASSLTSAKNNEQFF. CDR3 in DNA: TGTGCCAGCAGTTTAACTAGCGCCAAGAACAATGAGCAGTTCTTC. The entire variable domain, with the rest obtained from reference TRBV28 and TRBJ2-1, is as follows: DVKVTQSSRYLVKRTGEKVFLECVQDMDHENMFWYRQDPGLGLRLIYFSYDVKMKEKGDIPEGYSVSREKKERFSLILESASTNQTSMYLCASSLTSAKNNEQFFGPGTRLTVL.

The rearrangement joins TRBV28 to TRBJ2-5, with 11 bases identical to TRBD1. Trimming cost V 5 bases and J 3 bases; bases outside gene matches: 5. Germline V gene sequence: CDR1 MDHEN, CDR2 SYDVKM. This CDR3 is 15 amino acids long. The CDR3: CASSGRTGGEETQYF. DNA for the CDR3: TGTGCCAGCAGTGGCCGGACAGGGGGCGAAGAGACCCAGTACTTC. Full variable domain (rest looked up from reference TRBV28 and TRBJ2-5): DVKVTQSSRYLVKRTGEKVFLECVQDMDHENMFWYRQDPGLGLRLIYFSYDVKMKEKGDIPEGYSVSREKKERFSLILESASTNQTSMYLCASSGRTGGEETQYFGPGTRLLVL.